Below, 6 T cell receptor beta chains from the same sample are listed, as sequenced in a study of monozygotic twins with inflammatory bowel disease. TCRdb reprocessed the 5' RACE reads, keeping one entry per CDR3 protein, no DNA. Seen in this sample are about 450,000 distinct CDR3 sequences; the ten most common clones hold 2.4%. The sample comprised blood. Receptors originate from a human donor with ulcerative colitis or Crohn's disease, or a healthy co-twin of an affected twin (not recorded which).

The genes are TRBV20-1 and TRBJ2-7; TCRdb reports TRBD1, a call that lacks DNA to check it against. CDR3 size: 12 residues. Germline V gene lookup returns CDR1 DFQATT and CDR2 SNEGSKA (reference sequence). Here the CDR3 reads CSAGISEGEQYF.

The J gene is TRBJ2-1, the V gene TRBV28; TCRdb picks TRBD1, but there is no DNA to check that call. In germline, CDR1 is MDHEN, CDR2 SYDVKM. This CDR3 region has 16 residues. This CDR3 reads CASSVPGATRANEQFF.

CDR3 residues: CASSLGEAPPGEAFF. The chain couples TRBV5-1 to TRBJ1-1. Germline V gene lookup returns CDR1 SGHRS and CDR2 YFSETQ. The CDR3 length is 15 residues.

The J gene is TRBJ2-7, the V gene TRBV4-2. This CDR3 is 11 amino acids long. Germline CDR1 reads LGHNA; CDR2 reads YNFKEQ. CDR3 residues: CASSQDNEQYF.

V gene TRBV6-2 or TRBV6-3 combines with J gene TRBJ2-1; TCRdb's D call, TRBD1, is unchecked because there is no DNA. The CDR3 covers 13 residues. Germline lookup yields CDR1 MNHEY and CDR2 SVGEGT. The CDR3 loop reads CASSLIDRDEQFF.

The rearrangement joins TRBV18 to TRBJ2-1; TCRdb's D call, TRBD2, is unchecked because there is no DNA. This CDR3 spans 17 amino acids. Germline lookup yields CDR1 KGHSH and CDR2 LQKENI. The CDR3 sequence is CASSPPLAGPLGNEQFF. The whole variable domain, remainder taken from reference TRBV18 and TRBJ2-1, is NAGVMQNPRHLVRRRGQEARLRCSPMKGHSHVYWYRQLPEEGLKFMVYLQKENIIDESGMPKERFSAEFPKEGPSILRIQQVVRGDSAAYFCASSPPLAGPLGNEQFFGPGTRLTVL.